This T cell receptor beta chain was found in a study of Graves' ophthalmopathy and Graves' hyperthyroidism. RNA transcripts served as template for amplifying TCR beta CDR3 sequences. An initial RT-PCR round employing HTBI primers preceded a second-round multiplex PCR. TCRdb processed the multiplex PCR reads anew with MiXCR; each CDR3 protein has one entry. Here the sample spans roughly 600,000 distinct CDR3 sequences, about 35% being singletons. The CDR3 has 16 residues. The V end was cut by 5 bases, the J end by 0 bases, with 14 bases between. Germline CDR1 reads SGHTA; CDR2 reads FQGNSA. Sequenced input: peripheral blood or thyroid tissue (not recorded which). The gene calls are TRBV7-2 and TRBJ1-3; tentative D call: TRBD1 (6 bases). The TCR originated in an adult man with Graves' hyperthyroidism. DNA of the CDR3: TGTGCCAGCAGCCAAGATGGGACAATCTCTGGAAACACCATATATTTT. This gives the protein CASSQDGTISGNTIYF.